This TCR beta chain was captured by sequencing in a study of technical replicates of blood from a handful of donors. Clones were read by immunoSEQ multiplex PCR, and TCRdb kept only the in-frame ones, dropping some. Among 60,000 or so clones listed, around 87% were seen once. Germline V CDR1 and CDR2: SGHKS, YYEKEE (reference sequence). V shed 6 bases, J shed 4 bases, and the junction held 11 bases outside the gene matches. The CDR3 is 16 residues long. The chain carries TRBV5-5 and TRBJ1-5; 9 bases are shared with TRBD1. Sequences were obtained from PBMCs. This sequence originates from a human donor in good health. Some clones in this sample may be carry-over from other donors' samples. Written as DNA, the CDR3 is TGTGCCAGCACCAGCGAACAGGGGGCCCCTAATCAGCCCCAGCATTTT. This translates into CASTSEQGAPNQPQHF.